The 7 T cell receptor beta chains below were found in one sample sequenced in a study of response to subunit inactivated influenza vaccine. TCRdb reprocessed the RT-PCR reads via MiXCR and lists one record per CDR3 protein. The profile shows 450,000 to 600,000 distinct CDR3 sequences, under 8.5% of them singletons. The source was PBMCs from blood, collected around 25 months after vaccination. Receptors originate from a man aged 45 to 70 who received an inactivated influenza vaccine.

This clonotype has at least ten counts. The CDR3 loop reads CSVVRDGKNIQYF. The CDR3, as DNA: TGCAGCGTTGTCAGGGACGGGAAAAACATTCAGTACTTC. The rearrangement links TRBV29-1 to TRBJ2-4, with D perhaps given as TRBD1 or TRBD2 (5 bases each). From germline, CDR1 is SQVTM and CDR2 ANQGSEA. The CDR3 covers 13 residues. The ends were cut back, 4 bases at V and 4 bases at J, with 11 bases in the middle.

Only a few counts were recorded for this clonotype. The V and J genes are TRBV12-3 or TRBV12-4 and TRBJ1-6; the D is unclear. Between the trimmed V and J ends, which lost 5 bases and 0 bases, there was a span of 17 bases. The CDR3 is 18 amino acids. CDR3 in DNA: TGTGCCAGCAGTCATCCGGCCGGCAGGAGCTCCTATAATTCACCCCTCCACTTT. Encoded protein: CASSHPAGRSSYNSPLHF.

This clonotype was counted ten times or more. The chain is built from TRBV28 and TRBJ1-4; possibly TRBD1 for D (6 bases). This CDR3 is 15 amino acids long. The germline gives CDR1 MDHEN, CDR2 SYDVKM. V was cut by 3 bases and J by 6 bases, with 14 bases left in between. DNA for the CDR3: TGTGCCAGCAGTTTGGATTTAGGGACACATGAAAAACTGTTTTTT. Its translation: CASSLDLGTHEKLFF.

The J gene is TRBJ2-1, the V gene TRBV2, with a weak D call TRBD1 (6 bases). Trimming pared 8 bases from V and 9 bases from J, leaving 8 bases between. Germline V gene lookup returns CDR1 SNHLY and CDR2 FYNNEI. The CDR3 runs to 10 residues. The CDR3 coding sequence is TGTGCCAGCGGGACAACTGAGCAGTTCTTC. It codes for CASGTTEQFF.

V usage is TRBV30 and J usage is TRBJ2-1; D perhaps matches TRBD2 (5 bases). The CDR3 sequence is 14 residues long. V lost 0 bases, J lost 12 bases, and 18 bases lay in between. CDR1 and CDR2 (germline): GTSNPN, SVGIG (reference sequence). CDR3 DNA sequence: TGTGCCTGGAGTGTATCCCCGGGGTCCCCCGGGCAGTTCTTC. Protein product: CAWSVSPGSPGQFF.

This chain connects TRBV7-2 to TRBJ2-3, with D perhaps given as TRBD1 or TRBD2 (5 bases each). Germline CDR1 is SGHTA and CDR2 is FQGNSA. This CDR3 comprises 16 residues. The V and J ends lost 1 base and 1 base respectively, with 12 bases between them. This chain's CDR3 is CASSLVGVGGTDTQYF. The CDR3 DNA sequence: TGTGCCAGCAGCTTAGTAGGGGTGGGGGGCACAGATACGCAGTATTTT.

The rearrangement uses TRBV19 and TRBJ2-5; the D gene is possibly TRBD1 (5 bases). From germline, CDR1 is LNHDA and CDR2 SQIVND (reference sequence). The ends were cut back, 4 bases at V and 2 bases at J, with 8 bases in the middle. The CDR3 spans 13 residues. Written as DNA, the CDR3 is TGTGCCAGTAGTACCAGACAGCAAGAGACCCAGTACTTC. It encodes CASSTRQQETQYF. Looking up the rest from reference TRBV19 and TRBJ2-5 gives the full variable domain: DGGITQSPKYLFRKEGQNVTLSCEQNLNHDAMYWYRQDPGQGLRLIYYSQIVNDFQKGDIAEGYSVSREKKESFPLTVTSAQKNPTAFYLCASSTRQQETQYFGPGTRLLVL.